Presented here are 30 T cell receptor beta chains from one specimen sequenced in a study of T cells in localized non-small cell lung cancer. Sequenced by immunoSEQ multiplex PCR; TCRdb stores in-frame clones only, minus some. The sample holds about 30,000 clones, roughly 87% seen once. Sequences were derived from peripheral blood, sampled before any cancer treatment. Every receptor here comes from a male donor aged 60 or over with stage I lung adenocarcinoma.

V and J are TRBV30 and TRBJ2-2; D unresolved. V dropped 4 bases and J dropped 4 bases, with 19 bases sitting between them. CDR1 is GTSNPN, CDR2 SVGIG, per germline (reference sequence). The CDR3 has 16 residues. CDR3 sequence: CAWKKSHSGVTGELFF. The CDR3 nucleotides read TGTGCCTGGAAAAAATCCCACAGTGGGGTCACCGGGGAGCTGTTTTTT.

CDR3 in amino acids: CASSLREGAGTEAFF. The CDR3 nucleotides are TGTGCCAGCAGCTTACGGGAAGGGGCGGGCACTGAAGCTTTCTTT. The V gene is TRBV11-2, the J gene TRBJ1-1; possible D gene TRBD1, 5 bases. The CDR3 totals 15 residues. Germline-derived CDR1 and CDR2 are SGHAT and FQNNGV. Trimming took 2 bases from V and 4 from J, leaving 14 bases between them.

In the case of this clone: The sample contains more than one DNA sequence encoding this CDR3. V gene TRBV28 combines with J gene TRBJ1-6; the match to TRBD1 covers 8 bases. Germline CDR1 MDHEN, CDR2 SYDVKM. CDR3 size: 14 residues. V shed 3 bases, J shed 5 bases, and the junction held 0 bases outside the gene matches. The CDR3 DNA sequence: TGTGCCAGCAGTTTGGGACAGGATAATTCACCCCTCCACTTT. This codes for CASSLGQDNSPLHF.

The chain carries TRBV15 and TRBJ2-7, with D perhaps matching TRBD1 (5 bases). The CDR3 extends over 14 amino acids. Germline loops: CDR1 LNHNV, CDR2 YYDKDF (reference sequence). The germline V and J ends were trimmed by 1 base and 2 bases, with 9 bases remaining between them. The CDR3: CATSRGGTTYEQYF. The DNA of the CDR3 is TGTGCCACCAGCAGAGGGGGCACAACCTACGAGCAGTACTTC.

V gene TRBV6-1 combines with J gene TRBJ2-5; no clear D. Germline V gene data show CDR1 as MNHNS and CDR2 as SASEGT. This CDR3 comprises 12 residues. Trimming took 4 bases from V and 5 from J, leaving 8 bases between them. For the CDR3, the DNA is TGTGCCAGCAGTGTCGCTGGGGAGACCCAGTACTTC. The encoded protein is CASSVAGETQYF.

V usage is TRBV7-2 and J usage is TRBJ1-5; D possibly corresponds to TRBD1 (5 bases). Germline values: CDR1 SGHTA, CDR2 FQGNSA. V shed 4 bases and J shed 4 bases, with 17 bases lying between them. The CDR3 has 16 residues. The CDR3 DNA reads TGTGCCAGCAGCTCCCGGGGGGGAGGCAGAAATCAGCCCCAGCATTTT. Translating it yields CASSSRGGGRNQPQHF.

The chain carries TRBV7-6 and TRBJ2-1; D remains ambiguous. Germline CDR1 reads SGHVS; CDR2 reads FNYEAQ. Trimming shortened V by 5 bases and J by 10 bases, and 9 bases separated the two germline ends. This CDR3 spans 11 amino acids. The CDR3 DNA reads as TGTGCCAGCAGCATAAGACGCGAGCAGTTCTTC. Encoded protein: CASSIRREQFF.

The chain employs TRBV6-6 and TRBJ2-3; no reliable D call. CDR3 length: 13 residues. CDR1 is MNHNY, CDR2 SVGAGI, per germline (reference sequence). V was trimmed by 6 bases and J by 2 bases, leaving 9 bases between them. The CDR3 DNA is TGTGCCAGCAGGGGGTCAATCACAGATACGCAGTATTTT. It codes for CASRGSITDTQYF.

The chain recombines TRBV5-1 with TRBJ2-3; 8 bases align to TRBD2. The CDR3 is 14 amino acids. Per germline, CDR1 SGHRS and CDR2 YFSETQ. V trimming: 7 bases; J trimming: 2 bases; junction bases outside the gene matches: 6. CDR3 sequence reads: CASERGPLTDTQYF. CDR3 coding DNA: TGCGCCAGCGAGCGGGGGCCCCTCACAGATACGCAGTATTTT. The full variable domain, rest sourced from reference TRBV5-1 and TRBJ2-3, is KAGVTQTPRYLIKTRGQQVTLSCSPISGHRSVSWYQQTPGQGLQFLFEYFSETQRNKGNFPGRFSGRQFSNSRSEMNVSTLELGDSALYLCASERGPLTDTQYFGPGTRLTVL.

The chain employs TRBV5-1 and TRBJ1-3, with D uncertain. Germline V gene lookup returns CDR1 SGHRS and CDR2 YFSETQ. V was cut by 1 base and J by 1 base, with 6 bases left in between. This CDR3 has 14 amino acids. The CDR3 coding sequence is TGCGCCAGCAGCTTGACGGGGTCTGGAAACACCATATATTTT. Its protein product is CASSLTGSGNTIYF.

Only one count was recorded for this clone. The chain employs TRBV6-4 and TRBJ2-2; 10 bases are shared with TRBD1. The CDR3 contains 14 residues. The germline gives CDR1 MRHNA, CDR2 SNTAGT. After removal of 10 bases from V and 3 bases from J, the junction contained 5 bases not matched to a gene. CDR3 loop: CATPGQGDTGELFF. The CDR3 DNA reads TGTGCCACCCCCGGACAGGGGGACACCGGGGAGCTGTTTTTT.

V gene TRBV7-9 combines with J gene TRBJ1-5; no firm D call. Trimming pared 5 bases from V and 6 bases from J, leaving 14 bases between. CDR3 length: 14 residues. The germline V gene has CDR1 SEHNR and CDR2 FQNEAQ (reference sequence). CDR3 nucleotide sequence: TGTGCCAGCAGCCCTTATGAGCTCGGTCAGCCCCAGCATTTT. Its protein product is CASSPYELGQPQHF.

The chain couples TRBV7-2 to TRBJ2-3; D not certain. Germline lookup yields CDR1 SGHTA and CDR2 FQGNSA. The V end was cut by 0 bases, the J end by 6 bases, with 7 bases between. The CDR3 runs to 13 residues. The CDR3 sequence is CASSLAQRDTQYF. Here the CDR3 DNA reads TGTGCCAGCAGCTTAGCCCAACGTGATACGCAGTATTTT.

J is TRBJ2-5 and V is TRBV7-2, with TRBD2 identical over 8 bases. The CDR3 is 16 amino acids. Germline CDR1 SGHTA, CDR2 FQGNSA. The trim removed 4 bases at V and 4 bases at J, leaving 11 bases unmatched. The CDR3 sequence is CASSWPGGPGGETQYF. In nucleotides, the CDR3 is TGTGCCAGCAGCTGGCCGGGGGGGCCGGGAGGAGAGACCCAGTACTTC. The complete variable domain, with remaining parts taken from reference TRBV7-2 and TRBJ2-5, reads GAGVSQSPSNKVTEKGKDVELRCDPISGHTALYWYRQSLGQGLEFLIYFQGNSAPDKSGLPSDRFSAERTGGSVSTLTIQRTQQEDSAVYLCASSWPGGPGGETQYFGPGTRLLVL.

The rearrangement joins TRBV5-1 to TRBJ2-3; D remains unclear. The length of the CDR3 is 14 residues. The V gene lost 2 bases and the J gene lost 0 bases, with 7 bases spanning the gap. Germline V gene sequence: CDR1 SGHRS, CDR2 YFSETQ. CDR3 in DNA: TGCGCCAGCAGCTTACAACACAGCACAGATACGCAGTATTTT. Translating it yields CASSLQHSTDTQYF.

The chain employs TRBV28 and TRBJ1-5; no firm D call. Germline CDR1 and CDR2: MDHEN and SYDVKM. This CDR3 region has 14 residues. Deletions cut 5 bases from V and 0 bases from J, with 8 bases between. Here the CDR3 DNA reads TGTGCCAGCAGTACAAGCCGTAGCAATCAGCCCCAGCATTTT. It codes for CASSTSRSNQPQHF.

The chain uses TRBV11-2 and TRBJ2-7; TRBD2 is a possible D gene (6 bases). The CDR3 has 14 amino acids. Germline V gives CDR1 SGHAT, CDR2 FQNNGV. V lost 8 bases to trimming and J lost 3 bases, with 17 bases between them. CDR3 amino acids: CASREYGGGYEQYF. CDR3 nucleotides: TGTGCCAGCCGTGAGTACGGGGGAGGCTACGAGCAGTACTTC.

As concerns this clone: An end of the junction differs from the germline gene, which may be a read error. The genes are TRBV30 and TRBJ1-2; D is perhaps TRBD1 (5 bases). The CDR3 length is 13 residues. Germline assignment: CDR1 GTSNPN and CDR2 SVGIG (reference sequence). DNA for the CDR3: TGTGCCTGGAGTGTACAGTTGCAGGGAGAGGCTTCCTTC. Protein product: CAWSVQLQGEASF.

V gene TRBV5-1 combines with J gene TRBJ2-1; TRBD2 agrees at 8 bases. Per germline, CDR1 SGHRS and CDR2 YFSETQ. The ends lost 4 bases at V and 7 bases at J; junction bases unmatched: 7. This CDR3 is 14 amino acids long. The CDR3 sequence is CASSLQAGVNEQFF. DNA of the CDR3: TGCGCCAGCAGCCTACAAGCGGGGGTAAATGAGCAGTTCTTC.

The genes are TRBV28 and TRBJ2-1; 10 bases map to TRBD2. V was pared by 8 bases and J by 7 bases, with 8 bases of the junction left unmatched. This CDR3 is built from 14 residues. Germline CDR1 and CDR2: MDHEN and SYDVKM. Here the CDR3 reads CASASGGALNEQFF. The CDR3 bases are TGTGCCAGCGCAAGCGGGGGGGCTTTGAATGAGCAGTTCTTC.

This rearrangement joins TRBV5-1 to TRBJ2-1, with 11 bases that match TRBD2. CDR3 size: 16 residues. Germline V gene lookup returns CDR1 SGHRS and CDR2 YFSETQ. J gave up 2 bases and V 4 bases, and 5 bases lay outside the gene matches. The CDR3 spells CASSPLAGGTYNEQFF. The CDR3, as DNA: TGCGCCAGCAGCCCTCTAGCGGGGGGAACCTACAATGAGCAGTTCTTC.

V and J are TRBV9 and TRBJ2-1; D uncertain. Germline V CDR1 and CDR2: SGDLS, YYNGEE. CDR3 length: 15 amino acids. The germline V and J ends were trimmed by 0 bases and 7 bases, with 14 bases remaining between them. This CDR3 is CASSVDLGIWNEQFF. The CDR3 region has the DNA TGTGCCAGCAGCGTAGATCTTGGAATATGGAATGAGCAGTTCTTC.

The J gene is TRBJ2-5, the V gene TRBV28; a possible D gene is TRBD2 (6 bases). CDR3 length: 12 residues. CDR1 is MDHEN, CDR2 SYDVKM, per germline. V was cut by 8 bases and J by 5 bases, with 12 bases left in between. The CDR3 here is CASLTSRETQYF. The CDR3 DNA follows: TGTGCCAGCCTCACTAGCAGGGAGACCCAGTACTTC.

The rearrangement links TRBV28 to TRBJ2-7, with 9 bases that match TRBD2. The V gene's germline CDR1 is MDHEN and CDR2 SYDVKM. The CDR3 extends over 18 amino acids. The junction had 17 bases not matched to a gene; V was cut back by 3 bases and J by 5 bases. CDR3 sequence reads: CASSFPGLSGGIANEQYF. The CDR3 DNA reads TGTGCCAGCAGTTTCCCCGGCCTTAGCGGGGGCATAGCCAACGAGCAGTACTTC.

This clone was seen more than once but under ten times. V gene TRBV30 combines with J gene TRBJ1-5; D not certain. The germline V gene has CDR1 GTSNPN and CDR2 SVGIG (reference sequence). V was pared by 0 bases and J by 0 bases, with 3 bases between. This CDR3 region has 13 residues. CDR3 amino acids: CAWSVYSNQPQHF. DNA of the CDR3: TGTGCCTGGAGTGTATATAGCAATCAGCCCCAGCATTTT.

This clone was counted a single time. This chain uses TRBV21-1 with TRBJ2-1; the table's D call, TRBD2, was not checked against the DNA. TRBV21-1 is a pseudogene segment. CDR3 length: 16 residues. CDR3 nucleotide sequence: TGTGCCAGCAGCAAAGGACTAGCGGGGGGGCATCATGAGCAGTTCTTC. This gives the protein CASSKGLAGGHHEQFF.

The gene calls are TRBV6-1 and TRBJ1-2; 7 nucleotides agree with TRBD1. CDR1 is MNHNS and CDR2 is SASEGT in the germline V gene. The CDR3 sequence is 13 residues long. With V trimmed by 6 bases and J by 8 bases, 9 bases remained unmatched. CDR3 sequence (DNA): TGTGCCAGCAGCGCCGTCACAGGGGAGGGCTACACCTTC. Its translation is CASSAVTGEGYTF.

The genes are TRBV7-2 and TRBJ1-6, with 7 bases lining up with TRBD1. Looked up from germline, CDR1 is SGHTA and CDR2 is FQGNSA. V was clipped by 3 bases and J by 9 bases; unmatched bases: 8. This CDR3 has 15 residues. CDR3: CASSFSGQLSSPLHF. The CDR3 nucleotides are TGTGCCAGCAGCTTCTCGGGACAGTTGAGTTCACCCCTCCACTTT.

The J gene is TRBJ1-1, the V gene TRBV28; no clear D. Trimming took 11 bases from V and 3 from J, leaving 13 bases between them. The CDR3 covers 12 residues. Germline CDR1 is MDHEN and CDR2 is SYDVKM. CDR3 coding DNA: TGTGCCGCGGGATCCGTTTACACTGAAGCTTTCTTT. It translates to CAAGSVYTEAFF.

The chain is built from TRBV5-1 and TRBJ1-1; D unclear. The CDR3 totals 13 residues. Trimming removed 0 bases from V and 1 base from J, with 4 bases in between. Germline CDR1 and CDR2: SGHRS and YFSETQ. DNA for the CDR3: TGCGCCAGCAGCTTGGACGAGAACACTGAAGCTTTCTTT. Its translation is CASSLDENTEAFF.